Presented here are 21 T cell receptor beta chains from one specimen sequenced in a study of blood T cell repertoires in COVID-19. Method: immunoSEQ multiplex PCR; TCRdb's copy keeps in-frame clones and lacks some. The data contain a few hundred thousand clones, around 87% of them singletons. Sequenced material: peripheral blood. These receptor sequences come from a woman in her forties with COVID-19, enrolled during active disease.

This clone occurred a few times. The chain has TRBV20-1 and TRBJ1-4; possibly TRBD1 for D (5 bases). CDR3 length: 11 amino acids. Germline V gives CDR1 DFQATT, CDR2 SNEGSKA (reference sequence). With 3 bases removed from V and 8 bases from J, the gap between germline ends came to 7 bases. The CDR3 region has the DNA TGCAGTGCTAGTCGACAGGAAAAACTGTTTTTT. Translating it yields CSASRQEKLFF.

The rearrangement links TRBV15 to TRBJ2-3; possible D gene TRBD1, 6 bases. Trimming took 2 bases from V and 0 from J, leaving 9 bases between them. This CDR3 is built from 15 residues. Germline assignment: CDR1 LNHNV and CDR2 YYDKDF (reference sequence). CDR3 amino acids: CATSRKDRSTDTQYF. CDR3 coding DNA: TGTGCCACCAGCAGAAAAGACAGGAGCACAGATACGCAGTATTTT.

This sequence joins TRBV14 and TRBJ1-1; no firm D call. Trimming stripped 4 bases from V and 0 bases from J, with 12 bases between. CDR1 is SGHDN, CDR2 FVKESK, per germline. The CDR3 has 15 amino acids. The CDR3 here is CASSLKGALNTEAFF. CDR3 nucleotides: TGTGCCAGCAGCCTAAAAGGAGCCTTGAACACTGAAGCTTTCTTT. Variable domain in full (rest from reference TRBV14 and TRBJ1-1): EAGVTQFPSHSVIEKGQTVTLRCDPISGHDNLYWYRRVMGKEIKFLLHFVKESKQDESGMPNNRFLAERTGGTYSTLKVQPAELEDSGVYFCASSLKGALNTEAFFGQGTRLTVV.

The chain employs TRBV3-1 (or the pseudogene TRBV3-2) and TRBJ1-1; D is uncertain. Germline V lookup: CDR1 LGHDT, CDR2 YNNKEL (reference sequence). The CDR3 runs 13 residues. Trimming stripped 1 base from V and 7 bases from J, with 10 bases between. This chain's CDR3 is CASSQGSGNEAFF. Here the CDR3 DNA reads TGTGCCAGCAGCCAAGGATCAGGTAATGAAGCTTTCTTT.

This chain connects TRBV20-1 to TRBJ2-1; TRBD2 agrees at 8 bases. CDR1 and CDR2 (germline): DFQATT, SNEGSKA (reference sequence). The J segment lost 5 bases and the V segment lost 3 bases, leaving 9 bases of the junction unmatched. This CDR3 has 15 amino acids. In DNA, the CDR3 is TGCAGTGCTAGTCTTTTTAGCGGGGAAAACAATGAGCAGTTCTTC. Translated: CSASLFSGENNEQFF.

This clone has only one observation. The rearrangement joins TRBV10-3 to TRBJ2-5, with TRBD2 identical over 9 bases. Germline V gene data show CDR1 as ENHRY and CDR2 as SYGVKD. Trimming removed 3 bases from V and 6 bases from J; junction bases left unmatched: 8. The CDR3 is made up of 15 amino acids. The CDR3 reads CAISELAGGLKTQYF. The DNA of the CDR3 is TGTGCCATCAGTGAACTGGCGGGAGGGCTAAAGACCCAGTACTTC.

The V and J genes are TRBV29-1 and TRBJ2-3, with TRBD1 as a possible D gene (6 bases). Trimming left V 4 bases short and J 3 bases short, with 11 bases between. The CDR3 is 13 residues long. Germline CDR1 SQVTM, CDR2 ANQGSEA. The CDR3 here is CSVGYRETDTQYF. The CDR3 DNA sequence: TGCAGCGTTGGGTACAGGGAGACAGATACGCAGTATTTT.

The chain links TRBV11-1 to TRBJ2-7, with 8 bases fitting TRBD2. The CDR3 is made up of 14 amino acids. CDR1 and CDR2 from the germline V gene are SGHAT and FQDESV (reference sequence). J was trimmed by 3 bases and V by 2 bases; bases with no gene match: 3. The chain's CDR3 is CASSLFTSGYEQYF. DNA of the CDR3: TGTGCCAGCAGCTTATTTACTAGCGGCTACGAGCAGTACTTC.

The chain recombines TRBV30 with TRBJ1-1; D not resolved. V was pared by 4 bases and J by 7 bases, with 16 bases between. The germline V gene has CDR1 GTSNPN and CDR2 SVGIG (reference sequence). The CDR3 loop spans 13 amino acids. The CDR3 bases are TGTGCCTGGACGGAATCCGAGGCGGGTGAAGCTTTCTTT. This translates into CAWTESEAGEAFF.

This chain links TRBV19 with TRBJ2-5; possibly TRBD2 for D (5 bases). V was shortened by 5 bases and J by 1 base, with 8 bases between the two germline ends. This CDR3 spans 13 amino acids. CDR1 is LNHDA and CDR2 is SQIVND in the germline V gene (reference sequence). CDR3 in DNA: TGTGCCAGTAGTTTCCGGGGCCAAGAGACCCAGTACTTC. Translated: CASSFRGQETQYF.

This sequence joins TRBV28 and TRBJ1-4; 9 bases align to TRBD1. CDR3 length: 14 residues. V shed 7 bases and J 10 bases; nucleotides not matched to a gene: 10. Germline-derived CDR1 and CDR2 are MDHEN and SYDVKM. DNA of the CDR3: TGTGCCAGCACTCTCCCGGGACAGGGCGGAAAACTGTTTTTT. As protein: CASTLPGQGGKLFF.

CDR3 coding DNA: TGTGCCAGCAGTGCGGACTGGATCGAGCAGTACTTC. Translating it yields CASSADWIEQYF. The gene calls are TRBV12-3 or TRBV12-4 and TRBJ2-7; tentatively, D is TRBD2 (5 bases). This CDR3 is built from 12 residues. V was cut by 5 bases and J by 6 bases, with 11 bases left in between.

This chain uses TRBV6-2 or TRBV6-3 with TRBJ1-5; 8 bases match TRBD1. The CDR3 loop spans 14 amino acids. The germline CDR1 and CDR2 sequences are MNHEY and SVGEGT. J lost 6 bases, V lost 5 bases, and 6 bases had no gene match. The CDR3 reads CASSLDRDGQPQHF. DNA for the CDR3: TGTGCCAGCAGTCTGGACAGGGATGGTCAGCCCCAGCATTTT.

The chain employs TRBV27 and TRBJ2-1, with 7 bases lining up with TRBD1. Germline V gene sequence: CDR1 MNHEY, CDR2 SMNVEV (reference sequence). This CDR3 is built from 14 residues. The J segment lost 2 bases and the V segment lost 2 bases, leaving 0 bases of the junction unmatched. The CDR3 coding sequence is TGTGCCAGCAGTTTACAGGGGGCCTACAATGAGCAGTTCTTC. Protein product: CASSLQGAYNEQFF.

This clone has more than one count but fewer than ten. This chain joins TRBV7-2 and TRBJ1-1, with 8 bases aligning to TRBD1. V was pared by 6 bases and J by 4 bases, with 4 bases of the junction left unmatched. The CDR3 contains 13 residues. The germline gives CDR1 SGHTA, CDR2 FQGNSA. The CDR3 here is CASRTTGATEAFF. The CDR3, as DNA: TGTGCCAGCAGGACGACAGGGGCCACTGAAGCTTTCTTT.

The chain uses TRBV30 and TRBJ2-3, with TRBD1 identical over 9 bases. The CDR3 is 12 residues long. Germline V lookup: CDR1 GTSNPN, CDR2 SVGIG (reference sequence). The V segment lost 8 bases and the J segment 4 bases; nucleotides outside the gene matches: 4. DNA for the CDR3: TGTGCCCAAAGGACAGGGGCAGATACGCAGTATTTT. This translates into CAQRTGADTQYF.

The rearrangement uses TRBV27 and TRBJ2-1, with D possibly being TRBD1 (7 bases). With 4 bases removed from V and 9 bases from J, the gap between germline ends came to 16 bases. Germline values: CDR1 MNHEY, CDR2 SMNVEV (reference sequence). The CDR3 runs to 14 residues. The CDR3 nucleotides read TGTGCCAGCAGTTGGGCAGGGGGGTATAGTGAGCAGTTCTTC. Protein: CASSWAGGYSEQFF.

This clone was seen a handful of times. The chain has TRBV29-1 and TRBJ2-7; TRBD1 matches 7 bases. Germline CDR1 SQVTM, CDR2 ANQGSEA. Losses at the gene ends were 4 bases for V and 1 base for J; bases not matched to a gene: 4. The CDR3 has 13 amino acids. For the CDR3, the DNA is TGCAGCGTTGTGACAGGGTATTCCTACGAGCAGTACTTC. This sequence encodes CSVVTGYSYEQYF.

The CDR3 loop is CASSLGQGNTIYF. For the CDR3, the DNA is TGTGCCAGCAGTTTAGGACAGGGGAACACCATATATTTT. The rearrangement links TRBV12-3 or TRBV12-4 to TRBJ1-3; 8 bases map to TRBD1. The CDR3 runs to 13 residues. V lost 1 base, J lost 7 bases, and 0 bases stayed unmatched.

This clone has a single count. Here the CDR3 DNA reads TGTGCCAGCAGTTACACTAGCGTGAACGAGCAGTACTTC. It yields the protein CASSYTSVNEQYF. The rearrangement joins TRBV28 to TRBJ2-7; 7 bases map to TRBD2. CDR3 length: 13 amino acids. Germline CDR1 is MDHEN and CDR2 is SYDVKM. J was trimmed by 5 bases and V by 4 bases; bases with no gene match: 5. Combining the CDR3 with reference TRBV28 and TRBJ2-7 gives the whole variable domain DVKVTQSSRYLVKRTGEKVFLECVQDMDHENMFWYRQDPGLGLRLIYFSYDVKMKEKGDIPEGYSVSREKKERFSLILESASTNQTSMYLCASSYTSVNEQYFGPGTRLTVT.

The chain uses TRBV19 and TRBJ2-1; 10 nucleotides line up with TRBD2. The ends lost 0 bases at V and 0 bases at J; junction bases unmatched: 14. Germline V gene sequence: CDR1 LNHDA, CDR2 SQIVND (reference sequence). The CDR3 totals 21 residues. The CDR3 protein is CASSIDIRGTSARSSYNEQFF. Written as DNA, the CDR3 is TGTGCCAGTAGTATAGATATAAGGGGGACTAGCGCGAGGAGCTCCTACAATGAGCAGTTCTTC.